This TCR beta chain was sequenced in a study of cytomegalovirus exposure and HLA in healthy donors. The PCR used 60 Vbeta and 13 Jbeta primers. Data came from immunoSEQ multiplex PCR; TCRdb stores just in-frame clones and leaves some out. Of 85,000 to 130,000 clones listed, roughly three quarters were seen once; the top ten hold approximately 4.2%. Trimming removed 3 bases from V and 7 bases from J, with 10 bases in between. CDR1 is MNHNS, CDR2 SASEGT, per germline. The CDR3 is made up of 13 amino acids. Sequenced sample: PBMCs. This clonotype originated in a female donor in good health and CMV-seropositive. This chain links TRBV6-1 with TRBJ1-5; D is unclear. The CDR3, as DNA: TGTGCCAGCAGTGACGGGGAACAACAGCCCCAGCATTTT. Translating gives CASSDGEQQPQHF.